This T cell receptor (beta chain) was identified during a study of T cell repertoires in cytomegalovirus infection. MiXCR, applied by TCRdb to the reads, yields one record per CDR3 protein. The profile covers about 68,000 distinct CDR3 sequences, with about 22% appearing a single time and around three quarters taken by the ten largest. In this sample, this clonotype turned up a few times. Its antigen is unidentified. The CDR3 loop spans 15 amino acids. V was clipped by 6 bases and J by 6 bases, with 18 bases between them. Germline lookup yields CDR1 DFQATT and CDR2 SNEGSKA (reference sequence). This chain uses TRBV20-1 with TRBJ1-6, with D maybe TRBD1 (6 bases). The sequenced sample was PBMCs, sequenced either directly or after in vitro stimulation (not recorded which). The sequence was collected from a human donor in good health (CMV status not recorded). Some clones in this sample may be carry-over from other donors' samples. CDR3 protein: CSARRRGAGNSPLHF. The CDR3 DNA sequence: TGCAGTGCCCGGCGACGGGGGGCGGGTAATTCACCCCTCCACTTT.